This TCR beta chain was retrieved from a study of shared clonotypes between healthy human individuals. General study points: As a rule, naive subsets had a larger estimated richness than memory subsets.

Produced via immunoSEQ multiplex PCR; TCRdb's table is partial and in-frame only. The sample carries 1.6 million or so clones, approximately 98.5% recorded once. Worth noting for this clone: Its antigen is undetermined.

Germline values: CDR1 SGHAT, CDR2 FQNNGV. The CDR3 is 14 residues long. V lost 6 bases to trimming and J lost 4 bases, with 16 bases between them. The sequence was collected from a young man in good health. Sequencing was done on a sample of naive CD4+ T cells sorted from blood. Sample subset: CD45RA+ positively selected. The chain uses TRBV11-2 and TRBJ2-7; no clear D gene. Here the CDR3 DNA reads TGTGCCAGCAGAAACCCGGGCCCCAGTTACGAGCAGTACTTC. Translated: CASRNPGPSYEQYF.